The rows below give T cell receptor beta chains drawn from one sample of a study of T cell clones after liver transplantation. The assay was immunoSEQ multiplex PCR, and TCRdb's table has in-frame clones only and misses some. Of roughly 97,000 clones in the sample, roughly 80% are singletons; the top ten hold approximately 0.99%. Sequencing was performed on CD4+ T cells from blood, taken before liver transplant. The origin of the receptors is a human donor who received a liver transplant. Both conserved end residues are part of each CDR3. A D gene is named only where the DNA matches it firmly. Clone size appears in some rows only: once, few, many, or a class for an expanded clone.

cdr3_length	d_call	v_call	clone_size	j_call	cdr3_nt	cdr3_aa
14	.	TRBV19	.	TRBJ1-1	TGTGCCAGTACCATCGGGACGGTGAACACTGAAGCTTTCTTT	CASTIGTVNTEAFF
18	.	TRBV10-3	.	TRBJ1-1	TGTGCCATCAGTGAGTGGGGTGAGGAGGGGCTGGGGGGCACTGAAGCTTTCTTT	CAISEWGEEGLGGTEAFF
14	.	TRBV11-2	.	TRBJ2-5	TGTGCCAGCAGCTTAGGTCCCCGGAAAGAGACCCAGTACTTC	CASSLGPRKETQYF
14	.	TRBV5-1	.	TRBJ1-2	TGCGCCAGCAGCTCGGCTGACAGGCTTCGGGGCTACACCTTC	CASSSADRLRGYTF
16	TRBD1	TRBV5-6	.	TRBJ1-1	TGTGCCAGCAGCTTGGCGGGGGGCAGGGGGCTAGAAAAAGCTTTCTTT	CASSLAGGRGLEKAFF
14	.	TRBV28	few	TRBJ2-5	TGTGCCAGCGCACGCGGAATGGTGGAAGAGACCCAGTACTTC	CASARGMVEETQYF
15	TRBD1	TRBV7-3	.	TRBJ2-1	TGTGCCAGCAGCTTGAACAGGGGCCATTACAATGAGCAGTTCTTC	CASSLNRGHYNEQFF
13	.	TRBV9	.	TRBJ1-1	TGTGCCAGCAGCGTAGAGGGCAGAGACCAAGCTTTCTTT	CASSVEGRDQAFF
15	.	TRBV6-1	.	TRBJ1-4	TGTGCCAGCAGTTCAGGGGTTGGACTTAATGAAAAACTGTTTTTT	CASSSGVGLNEKLFF
15	TRBD1	TRBV7-2	.	TRBJ1-6	TGTGCCAGCAGCTTAAGTGGGACAGGGAATTCACCCCTCCACTTT	CASSLSGTGNSPLHF
16	TRBD1	TRBV28	once	TRBJ1-5	TGTGCCAGCAGCCCAGTTGGCAGGGGGCTAGGACAGCCCCAGCATTTT	CASSPVGRGLGQPQHF
14	.	TRBV18	.	TRBJ1-4	TGTGCCAGCTCACAAGGAGGGTCGGGTGAAAAACTGTTTTTT	CASSQGGSGEKLFF
14	.	TRBV5-4	.	TRBJ1-2	TGTGCCAGCAGCATGGGCAGATCAAACTATGGCTACACCTTC	CASSMGRSNYGYTF
14	.	TRBV30	few	TRBJ2-2	TGTGCCTGGAGCCCCCTGGGAGTCACCGGGGAGCTGTTTTTT	CAWSPLGVTGELFF
15	.	TRBV28	.	TRBJ2-7	TGTGCCAGCAGTCTTGAAGGAGGGGTCCGAAGCGAGCAGTACTTC	CASSLEGGVRSEQYF
16	TRBD2	TRBV19	.	TRBJ2-3	TGTGCCAGTAGTATAATAGCGGGGCCTAGCACAGATACGCAGTATTTT	CASSIIAGPSTDTQYF
14	.	TRBV15	once	TRBJ2-3	TGTGCCACCAGCAGAGATCTCGAAACAGATACGCAGTATTTT	CATSRDLETDTQYF
13	.	TRBV5-1	.	TRBJ1-1	TGCGCCAGCAGCTTGGTGAGGAACACTGAAGCTTTCTTT	CASSLVRNTEAFF
14	.	TRBV7-6	.	TRBJ2-1	TGTGCCAGCAGCTTAGGTCCGAGGAACAATGAGCAGTTCTTC	CASSLGPRNNEQFF
15	.	TRBV19	.	TRBJ1-2	TGTGCCAGTAGTATTCCGGCGCGGAGGCTGGTTGGCTACACCTTC	CASSIPARRLVGYTF
17	TRBD1	TRBV28	.	TRBJ2-7	TGTGCCAGCAGTCCTACCGACCCGGGACAGGGACACTACGAGCAGTACTTC	CASSPTDPGQGHYEQYF
16	.	TRBV19	.	TRBJ2-2	TGTGCCAGTAGTATGGGCAGGGCAAGGAACACCGGGGAGCTGTTTTTT	CASSMGRARNTGELFF
11	.	TRBV11-3	.	TRBJ2-2	TGTGCCAGCAGGGGCGGCGGGGAGCTGTTTTTT	CASRGGGELFF
12	.	TRBV5-1	once	TRBJ2-7	TGCGCCAGCAGCTTAACAGGGAATGAGCAGTACTTC	CASSLTGNEQYF
14	.	TRBV9	.	TRBJ2-7	TGTGCCAGCAGCTTGGCGGCAGGGGCCTACGAGCAGTACTTC	CASSLAAGAYEQYF
19	.	TRBV7-9	.	TRBJ2-3	TGTGCCAGCAGCTTATCGCAATTGGCGGGGTCATTTCGCACAGATACGCAGTATTTT	CASSLSQLAGSFRTDTQYF
13	.	TRBV6-1	.	TRBJ1-2	TGTGCCAGCACCCAAGGTGAAATTTACGGCTACACCTTC	CASTQGEIYGYTF
14	.	TRBV11-3	.	TRBJ1-1	TGTGCCAGCAGCCAAGGGGTCATGAACACTGAAGCTTTCTTT	CASSQGVMNTEAFF
13	.	TRBV18	.	TRBJ2-1	TGTGCCAGCTCACCTGGACACCTTGATGAGCAGTTCTTC	CASSPGHLDEQFF
15	.	TRBV2	few	TRBJ1-5	TGTGCCAGCAGTCTCCAGGGGAGGGGCAATCAGCCCCAGCATTTT	CASSLQGRGNQPQHF
13	TRBD2	TRBV30	once	TRBJ2-5	TGTGCCTGGAACGGGGGAGGGTCCCAGACCCAGTACTTC	CAWNGGGSQTQYF
14	TRBD1	TRBV6-1	.	TRBJ1-5	TGTGCCAGCAGCCCCGGACAGGGATATCAGCCCCAGCATTTT	CASSPGQGYQPQHF
16	.	TRBV7-2	.	TRBJ1-2	TGTGCCAGCAGCTCGCCCGGGACATCCGGGGGCTATGGCTACACCTTC	CASSSPGTSGGYGYTF
16	TRBD2	TRBV7-2	.	TRBJ2-5	TGTGCCAGCAGCCAAACAGGACTAGCGGGGGGGGAGACCCAGTACTTC	CASSQTGLAGGETQYF
14	TRBD1	TRBV2	few	TRBJ2-2	TGTGCCAGCAGGGTGGGGACAGGGAACCGGGAGCTGTTTTTT	CASRVGTGNRELFF
11	.	TRBV20-1	once	TRBJ2-5	TGCAGTGCTACTAACCAAGAGACCCAGTACTTC	CSATNQETQYF
14	TRBD1	TRBV18	.	TRBJ1-1	TGTGCCAGCTCTCCACAGGGGGCAAACACTGAAGCTTTCTTT	CASSPQGANTEAFF
16	TRBD1	TRBV5-1	.	TRBJ1-3	TGCGCCAGCAGCGTCGGGACAGTTATCTCTGGAAACACCATATATTTT	CASSVGTVISGNTIYF
14	.	TRBV7-2	.	TRBJ1-2	TGTGCCAGCAGCCCTGGGGGGTCTAACTATGGCTACACCTTC	CASSPGGSNYGYTF
15	TRBD1	TRBV28	many	TRBJ1-5	TGTGCCAGCAGTCCCTCACAGGGGGCAAAGCAGCCCCAGCATTTT	CASSPSQGAKQPQHF
15	.	TRBV19	few	TRBJ1-2	TGTGCCAGTAGTATGTGGGACCCAGCTAACTATGGCTACACCTTC	CASSMWDPANYGYTF
13	.	TRBV5-1	.	TRBJ2-5	TGCGCCAGCAGCTTGGACTCCCAAGAGACCCAGTACTTC	CASSLDSQETQYF